These 2 T cell receptor beta chains were all obtained from the same sample, sequenced in a study of blood T cell repertoires in COVID-19. Repertoires were generated with immunoSEQ multiplex PCR, while TCRdb's copy carries only in-frame clones and drops some. The table lists roughly 300,000 clones, roughly 90% of them singletons. Sequenced input: peripheral blood. The receptors derive from a man in his late teens or twenties who had recovered from COVID-19.

The chain joins TRBV6-1 to TRBJ2-3, with D hard to call. The CDR3 spans 17 residues. Germline CDR1 reads MNHNS; CDR2 reads SASEGT. V lost 0 bases and J lost 4, with 17 bases in between. DNA for the CDR3: TGTGCCAGCAGTGAAGCGCTTGGAGATAAAGGTTCAGATACGCAGTATTTT. Protein sequence: CASSEALGDKGSDTQYF.

The chain carries TRBV6-5 and TRBJ2-7; 8 nucleotides align to TRBD1. The CDR3 runs 15 residues. The germline V gene encodes CDR1 MNHEY and CDR2 SVGAGI. J lost 1 base, V lost 6 bases, and 8 bases had no gene match. In nucleotides, the CDR3 is TGTGCCAGCAGGCGTGACAGGGGACAATCCTACGAGCAGTACTTC. This gives the protein CASRRDRGQSYEQYF.